A single sample is the source of the 6 T cell receptor beta chains below, sequenced in a study of cytotoxic CD8 clonotypes in ibrutinib-treated CLL. Clones were read by immunoSEQ multiplex PCR, and TCRdb kept only the in-frame ones, dropping some. The sample yields fewer than 50,000 clones, about 72% seen once. The sequenced sample was PBMCs, obtained after 12 months of ibrutinib treatment. The receptors were gathered from a human donor with chronic lymphocytic leukemia.

The sample holds a few counts of this clone. CDR3 amino acids: CASSPGGMTNEKLFF. CDR3 DNA: TGTGCCAGCAGCCCAGGGGGAATGACTAATGAAAAACTGTTTTTT. The chain combines TRBV7-8 with TRBJ1-4; 7 bases are shared with TRBD1. This CDR3 is 15 amino acids long. Unmatched junction bases numbered 5, after V lost 5 bases and J lost 2 bases. CDR1 and CDR2 from the germline V gene are SGHVS and FQNEAQ. Drawing the rest from reference TRBV7-8 and TRBJ1-4, the complete variable domain is GAGVSQSPRYKVAKRGQDVALRCDPISGHVSLFWYQQALGQGPEFLTYFQNEAQLDKSGLPSDRFFAERPEGSVSTLKIQRTQQEDSAVYLCASSPGGMTNEKLFFGSGTQLSVL.

By frequency in the sample, this clone is medium-sized. The chain recombines TRBV11-1 with TRBJ1-3; D may be TRBD1 (5 bases). V lost 3 bases to trimming and J lost 1 base, with 10 bases between them. This CDR3 has 15 residues. Per germline, CDR1 SGHAT and CDR2 FQDESV (reference sequence). The CDR3 is CASSFPTGSGNTIYF. The CDR3 nucleotides read TGTGCCAGCAGCTTTCCAACAGGATCTGGAAACACCATATATTTT.

The genes are TRBV6-1 and TRBJ2-7; 7 bases map to TRBD1. V lost 8 bases and J lost 2; bases outside the gene matches: 12. Germline CDR1 reads MNHNS; CDR2 reads SASEGT. The CDR3 runs 15 residues. CDR3 sequence: CASVRTRQGAYEQYF. For the CDR3, the DNA is TGTGCCAGCGTCAGAACGCGACAGGGAGCCTACGAGCAGTACTTC.

The chain combines TRBV7-9 with TRBJ2-1; 11 bases are a match to TRBD2. The germline CDR1 and CDR2 sequences are SEHNR and FQNEAQ (reference sequence). V was pared by 6 bases and J by 5 bases, with 3 bases of the junction left unmatched. This CDR3 region has 14 residues. CDR3 DNA: TGTGCCAGCAGGGGACTAGCGGCCCACAATGAGCAGTTCTTC. This gives the protein CASRGLAAHNEQFF.

The rearrangement joins TRBV12-1 to TRBJ2-7; no check of the table's D call, TRBD2, against the DNA was made. TRBV12-1 is a recognized pseudogene. CDR3 length: 13 amino acids. CDR3 region: CATLLAGLYEQYF. The CDR3 DNA follows: TGTGCCACCCTGCTAGCGGGACTCTACGAGCAGTACTTC.

The V call is TRBV27, the J call TRBJ1-4, with a weak D call TRBD1 (6 bases). This CDR3 comprises 14 residues. Germline CDR1 MNHEY, CDR2 SMNVEV (reference sequence). Trimming left V 4 bases short and J 7 bases short, with 13 bases between. As DNA, the CDR3 is TGTGCCAGCAGTTGGTCAGGGGCGGGTGAAAAACTGTTTTTT. Translation gives CASSWSGAGEKLFF.